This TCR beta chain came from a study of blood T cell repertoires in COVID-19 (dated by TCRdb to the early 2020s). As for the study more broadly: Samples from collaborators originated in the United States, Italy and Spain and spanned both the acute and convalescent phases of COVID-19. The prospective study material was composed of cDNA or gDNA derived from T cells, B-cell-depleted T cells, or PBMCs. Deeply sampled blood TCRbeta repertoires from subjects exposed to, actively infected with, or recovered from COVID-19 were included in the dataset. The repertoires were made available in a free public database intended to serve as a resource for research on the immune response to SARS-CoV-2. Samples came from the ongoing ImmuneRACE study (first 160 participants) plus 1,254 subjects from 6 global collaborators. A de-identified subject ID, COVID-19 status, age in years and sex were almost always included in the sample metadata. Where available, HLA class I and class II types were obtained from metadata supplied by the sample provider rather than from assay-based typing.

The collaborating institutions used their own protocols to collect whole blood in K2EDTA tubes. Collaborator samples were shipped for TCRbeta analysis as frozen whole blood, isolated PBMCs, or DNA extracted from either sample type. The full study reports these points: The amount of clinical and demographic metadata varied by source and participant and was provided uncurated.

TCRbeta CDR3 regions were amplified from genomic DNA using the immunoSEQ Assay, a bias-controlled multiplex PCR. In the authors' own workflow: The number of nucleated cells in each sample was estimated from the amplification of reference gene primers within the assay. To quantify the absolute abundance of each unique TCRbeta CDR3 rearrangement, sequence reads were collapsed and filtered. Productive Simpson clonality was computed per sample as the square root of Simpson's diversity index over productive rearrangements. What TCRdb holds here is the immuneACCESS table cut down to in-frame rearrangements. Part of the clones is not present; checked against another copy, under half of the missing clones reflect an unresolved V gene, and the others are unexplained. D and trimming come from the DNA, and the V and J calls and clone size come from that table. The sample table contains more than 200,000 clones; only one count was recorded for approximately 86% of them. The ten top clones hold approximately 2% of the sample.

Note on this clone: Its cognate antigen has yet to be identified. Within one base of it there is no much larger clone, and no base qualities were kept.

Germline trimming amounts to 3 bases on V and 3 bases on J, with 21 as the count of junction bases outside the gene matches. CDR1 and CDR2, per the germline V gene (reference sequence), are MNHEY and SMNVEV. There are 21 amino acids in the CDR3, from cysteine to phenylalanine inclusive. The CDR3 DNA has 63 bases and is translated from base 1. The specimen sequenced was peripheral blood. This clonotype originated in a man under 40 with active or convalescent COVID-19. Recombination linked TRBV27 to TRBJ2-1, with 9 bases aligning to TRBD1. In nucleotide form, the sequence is TGTGCCAGCAGTTTTTTTCTTGTCGCTGGGGGTTTGGACAGGGGCTACAATGAGCAGTTCTTC. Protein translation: CASSFFLVAGGLDRGYNEQFF.